This TCR beta chain was captured in a study of T-cell memory formation after mild COVID-19. Overall study findings and caveats: Memory from before infection featured some responding clones, which suggests cross-reactive memory joined. Confirmation was lacking for SARS-CoV-2 specificity of second-wave clones that peaked on day 37.

With respect to this clonotype: The antigen remains undetermined.

TCRdb processed the 5' RACE reads anew with MiXCR; each CDR3 protein has one entry. This sample has about 400,000 distinct CDR3 sequences, with about a sixth found just once. Germline V CDR1 and CDR2: SQVTM, ANQGSEA. Trimming removed 4 bases at V and 6 bases at J, with 11 bases between. The CDR3 runs to 12 residues. The chain is built from TRBV29-1 and TRBJ2-3; a weak D match, TRBD2 (5 bases). This TCR derives from a man younger than 35 who had mild COVID-19 (a few samples of this study predate the infection). Cell type and time point are not known. Specimen: PBMCs or a T cell subset sorted from them (not recorded which). The CDR3: CSVVPPGDTQYF. Written as DNA, the CDR3 is TGCAGCGTTGTCCCACCGGGGGATACGCAGTATTTT.